These 3 T cell receptor beta chains share one sample of origin, sequenced in a study of CD8 T cells in ankylosing spondylitis (dated by TCRdb to the late 2010s). To prepare the library, 5' RACE was applied. The instrument given in TCRdb is Illumina HiSeq 2500. TCRdb reprocessed the public reads (quality trimming at Q25 with fastp, clone calling with MiXCR) and kept in-frame beta chains. Every distinct CDR3 protein forms one entry, paired with its most common genes and DNA. The sample yields hundreds of thousands of distinct CDR3 sequences; about 12% were counted once. The leading ten clones occupy less than 0.65% of the sample. Their antigens are not known. What the study reported, not specific to this receptor: Blood from ankylosing spondylitis patients appeared to be characterized by a TCR beta motif made up of 8 or 9 highly homologous amino acid variants.

Sequencing input: blood, either unsorted or a sorted T cell fraction (not recorded which). All receptors derive from a male donor with ankylosing spondylitis.

V is TRBV20-1 and J is TRBJ2-7; 7 bases match TRBD1. Germline-derived CDR1 and CDR2 are DFQATT and SNEGSKA (reference sequence). The junction had 8 bases not matched to a gene; V was cut back by 4 bases and J by 2 bases. CDR3 length: 14 residues. This chain's CDR3 is CSATTGTATYEQYF. For the CDR3, the DNA is TGCAGTGCTACAACCGGGACAGCGACCTACGAGCAGTACTTC.

This clonotype was counted between two and nine times. This chain uses TRBV5-6 with TRBJ2-7; 10 bases are shared with TRBD2. Germline assignment: CDR1 SGHDT and CDR2 YYEEEE. This CDR3 contains 14 residues. The V segment lost 4 bases and the J segment 3 bases; nucleotides outside the gene matches: 4. The CDR3 DNA follows: TGTGCCAGCAGCATGGGACTAGCGTTCTACGAGCAGTACTTC. Encoded protein: CASSMGLAFYEQYF.

This clonotype was observed a handful of times. The rearrangement joins TRBV2 to TRBJ1-5; perhaps TRBD1 as D (6 bases). Germline V gene lookup returns CDR1 SNHLY and CDR2 FYNNEI. Trimming pared 4 bases from V and 6 bases from J, leaving 13 bases between. The length of the CDR3 is 14 residues. The DNA of the CDR3 is TGTGCCAGCAGTGCTCAGGGGAACGGTCAGCCCCAGCATTTT. It is translated as CASSAQGNGQPQHF.